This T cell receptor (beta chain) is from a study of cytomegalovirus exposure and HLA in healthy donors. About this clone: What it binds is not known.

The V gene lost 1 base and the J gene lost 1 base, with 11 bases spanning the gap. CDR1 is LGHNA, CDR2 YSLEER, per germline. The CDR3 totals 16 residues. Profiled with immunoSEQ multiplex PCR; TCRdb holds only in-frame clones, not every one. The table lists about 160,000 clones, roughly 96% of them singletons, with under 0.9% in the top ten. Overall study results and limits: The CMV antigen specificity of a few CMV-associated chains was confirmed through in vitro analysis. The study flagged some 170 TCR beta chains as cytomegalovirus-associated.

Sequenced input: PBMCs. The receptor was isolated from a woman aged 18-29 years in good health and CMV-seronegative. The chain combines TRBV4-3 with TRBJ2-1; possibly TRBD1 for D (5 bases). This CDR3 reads CASSQADIRSYNEQFF. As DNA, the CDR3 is TGCGCCAGCAGCCAAGCGGACATCAGGTCCTACAATGAGCAGTTCTTC.